Given below is one TCR beta chain in context. The antigen remains unidentified. Some clones are missing from TCRdb's copy, which holds only in-frame ones; the method was immunoSEQ multiplex PCR. Found here are about 25,000 clones, around 70% of them singletons; the top ten hold 2.5% to 3.5%. The patients all showed relapse after autologous stem cell transplantation, while their brentuximab vedotin exposure varied. The sample is drawn from a study of PD-1 blockade in classical Hodgkin lymphoma. Study-wide findings and caveats: The study found complete responders had baseline diversity similar to newly diagnosed patients.

Trimming removed 3 bases at V and 2 bases at J, with 11 bases between. This CDR3 has 15 amino acids. The germline V gene encodes CDR1 LNHDA and CDR2 SQIVND (reference sequence). The chain carries TRBV19 and TRBJ2-1; D gene ambiguous. The source is a human donor with classical Hodgkin lymphoma. This specimen was peripheral blood mononuclear cells (PBMCs), taken at baseline. CDR3 in DNA: TGTGCCAGTAGTATTGTGGGCCTCACCTACAATGAGCAGTTCTTC. This gives the protein CASSIVGLTYNEQFF.